This entry describes one T cell receptor (beta chain). Both TCR beta VDJ combination and CDR3 sequence profiling were carried out. Genomic DNA was the template for this profiling. TCRdb processed the reads anew with MiXCR; each CDR3 protein has one entry. The data hold a few hundred thousand distinct CDR3 sequences, with 55% to 65% observed a single time. This sample is part of a study of CD8+CD57+ T cells in acquired aplastic anemia. The clonotype comes from a human donor with severe aplastic anemia or a healthy control (not recorded which). The sample was sorted CD4+, CD8+, or CD8+CD57+ T cells (not recorded which) from PBMCs.

This CDR3 is CASTGYNQPQHF. The CDR3 DNA follows: TGTGCCAGTACAGGGTACAATCAGCCCCAGCATTTT. This chain joins TRBV19 and TRBJ1-5; D perhaps matches TRBD1 (5 bases). Germline loops: CDR1 LNHDA, CDR2 SQIVND (reference sequence). This CDR3 has 12 amino acids. V lost 7 bases and J lost 3, with 7 bases in between.